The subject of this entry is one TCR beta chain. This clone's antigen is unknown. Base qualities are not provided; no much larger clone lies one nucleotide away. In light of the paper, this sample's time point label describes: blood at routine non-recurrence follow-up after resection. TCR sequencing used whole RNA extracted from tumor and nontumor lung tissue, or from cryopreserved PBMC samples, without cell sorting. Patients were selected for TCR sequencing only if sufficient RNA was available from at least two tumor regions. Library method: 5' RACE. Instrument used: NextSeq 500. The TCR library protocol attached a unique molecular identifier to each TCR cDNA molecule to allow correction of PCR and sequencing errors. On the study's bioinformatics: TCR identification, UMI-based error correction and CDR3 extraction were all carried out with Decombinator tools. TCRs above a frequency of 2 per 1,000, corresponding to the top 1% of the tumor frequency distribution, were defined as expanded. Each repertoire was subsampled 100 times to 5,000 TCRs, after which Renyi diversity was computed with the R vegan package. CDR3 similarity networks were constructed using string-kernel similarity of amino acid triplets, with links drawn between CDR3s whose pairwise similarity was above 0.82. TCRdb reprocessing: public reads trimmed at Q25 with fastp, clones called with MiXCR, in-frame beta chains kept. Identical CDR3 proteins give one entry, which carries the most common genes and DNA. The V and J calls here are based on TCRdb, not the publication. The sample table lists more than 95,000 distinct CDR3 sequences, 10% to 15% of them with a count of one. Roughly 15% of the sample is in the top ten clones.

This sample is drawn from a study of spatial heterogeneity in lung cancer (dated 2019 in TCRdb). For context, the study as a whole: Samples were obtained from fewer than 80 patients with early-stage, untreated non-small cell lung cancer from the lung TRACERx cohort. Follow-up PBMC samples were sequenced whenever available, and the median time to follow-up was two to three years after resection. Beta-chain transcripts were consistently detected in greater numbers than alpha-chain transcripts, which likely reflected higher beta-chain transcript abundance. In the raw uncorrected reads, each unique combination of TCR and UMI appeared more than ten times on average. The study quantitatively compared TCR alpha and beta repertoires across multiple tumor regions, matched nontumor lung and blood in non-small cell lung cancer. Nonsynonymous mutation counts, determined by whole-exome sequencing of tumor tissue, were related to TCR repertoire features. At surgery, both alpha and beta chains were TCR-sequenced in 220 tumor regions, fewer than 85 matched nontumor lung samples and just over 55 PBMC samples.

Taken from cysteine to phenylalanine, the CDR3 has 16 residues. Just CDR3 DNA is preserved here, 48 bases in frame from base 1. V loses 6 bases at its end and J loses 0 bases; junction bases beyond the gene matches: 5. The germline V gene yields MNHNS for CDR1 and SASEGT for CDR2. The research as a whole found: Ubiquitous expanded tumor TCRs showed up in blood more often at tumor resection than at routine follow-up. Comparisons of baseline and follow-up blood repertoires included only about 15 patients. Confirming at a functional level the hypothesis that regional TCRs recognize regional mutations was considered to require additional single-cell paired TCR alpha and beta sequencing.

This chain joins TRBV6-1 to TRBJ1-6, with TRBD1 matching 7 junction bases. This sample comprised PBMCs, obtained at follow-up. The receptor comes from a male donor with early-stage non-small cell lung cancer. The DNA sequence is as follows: TGTGCCAGCAGGACAGGGACCAACTCCTATAATTCACCCCTCCACTTT. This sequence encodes CASRTGTNSYNSPLHF.